Presented here are 26 T cell receptor beta chains from one specimen sequenced in a study of T-cell reconstitution after alpha-beta-depleted transplantation in children. Unique molecular identifiers were used in preparing the TCRbeta library. In TCRdb, the PCR reads were re-called with MiXCR into one record per CDR3 protein. The sample holds about 600,000 distinct CDR3 sequences, more than 20% seen once. The sequencing used PBMCs, mostly from graft donor cells, collected 360 days after TCRalphabeta/CD19-depleted stem cell transplant. These receptors originate from a boy younger than two who had a stem cell transplant for acute myeloid leukemia, so the T cells may come from the graft donor.

This sequence joins TRBV5-1 and TRBJ2-2, with D maybe TRBD1 (5 bases). Trimming cost V 5 bases and J 4 bases, with 12 bases left between them. Germline V gene data show CDR1 as SGHRS and CDR2 as YFSETQ. The CDR3 runs 14 residues. CDR3 in amino acids: CASRGQVGTGELFF. As DNA, the CDR3 is TGCGCCAGCAGGGGGCAAGTGGGCACCGGGGAGCTGTTTTTT.

This clonotype was recorded once. The chain combines TRBV10-3 with TRBJ2-2, with TRBD2 matching over 8 bases. This CDR3 comprises 16 residues. Trimming removed 3 bases from V and 5 bases from J; junction bases left unmatched: 8. CDR1 ENHRY and CDR2 SYGVKD come from the germline V gene. The CDR3 region is CAISDDQRGWTGELFF. In DNA, the CDR3 is TGTGCCATCAGTGATGACCAGCGGGGGTGGACCGGGGAGCTGTTTTTT.

The chain combines TRBV20-1 with TRBJ2-7, with 7 nucleotides matching TRBD2. This CDR3 has 14 amino acids. J gave up 7 bases and V 3 bases, and 12 bases lay outside the gene matches. Germline lookup yields CDR1 DFQATT and CDR2 SNEGSKA (reference sequence). The CDR3 DNA reads TGCAGTGCTAGTTTGGGGGGGTCCTCAAGGGAGCAGTACTTC. Protein product: CSASLGGSSREQYF.

This clonotype was seen a handful of times. The genes are TRBV5-6 and TRBJ2-3, with a possible D match to TRBD1 (6 bases). From germline, CDR1 is SGHDT and CDR2 YYEEEE. V lost 1 base and J 2 bases, leaving 20 bases between the germline ends. The CDR3 length is 18 residues. This chain's CDR3 is CASSLLDRRGTHTDTQYF. CDR3 sequence (DNA): TGTGCCAGCAGCTTGCTGGATCGCCGTGGGACACACACAGATACGCAGTATTTT.

The chain has TRBV10-3 and TRBJ2-1; the D is unclear. Between the trimmed V and J ends, which lost 0 bases and 10 bases, there was a span of 7 bases. CDR1 is ENHRY and CDR2 is SYGVKD in the germline V gene. The CDR3 has 12 amino acids. In nucleotides, the CDR3 is TGTGCCATCAGTGAGTCGAACGGGGAGCAGTTCTTC. Protein sequence: CAISESNGEQFF.

The gene calls are TRBV20-1 and TRBJ2-7, with 7 bases matching TRBD1. CDR3 length equals 14 residues. CDR1 DFQATT and CDR2 SNEGSKA come from the germline V gene (reference sequence). Trimming cost V 3 bases and J 3 bases; bases outside gene matches: 8. CDR3 in amino acids: CSARRTGFSYEQYF. The DNA of the CDR3 is TGCAGTGCTAGGCGGACAGGATTTAGCTACGAGCAGTACTTC.

This clonotype was detected only a few times. The chain carries TRBV20-1 and TRBJ2-1; D not resolved. Germline lookup yields CDR1 DFQATT and CDR2 SNEGSKA (reference sequence). The CDR3 covers 16 residues. V was clipped by 0 bases and J by 1 base, with 13 bases between them. The DNA of the CDR3 is TGCAGTGCTAGAGAACACTCCCCAGTATCCTACAATGAGCAGTTCTTC. The encoded protein is CSAREHSPVSYNEQFF.

The chain combines TRBV5-1 with TRBJ1-1; possible D gene TRBD1, 5 bases. This CDR3 comprises 16 residues. Deletions cut 4 bases from V and 1 base from J, with 17 bases between. Germline assignment: CDR1 SGHRS and CDR2 YFSETQ. CDR3 region: CASSPQRGLPNTEAFF. CDR3 coding DNA: TGCGCCAGCAGCCCGCAAAGGGGTCTACCGAACACTGAAGCTTTCTTT.

This clonotype has just a few counts. The chain joins TRBV6-1 to TRBJ2-7, with D perhaps matching TRBD1 (5 bases). V was cut by 4 bases and J by 8 bases, with 30 bases left in between. This CDR3 is 18 amino acids long. Germline assignment: CDR1 MNHNS and CDR2 SASEGT. This chain's CDR3 is CASSGTSLGVFPVSKQYV. CDR3 nucleotide sequence: TGTGCCAGCAGTGGAACATCCCTAGGGGTCTTTCCTGTATCGAAGCAGTACGTC.

The gene calls are TRBV5-5 and TRBJ2-1; 7 bases are shared with TRBD1. The CDR3 has 12 amino acids. The ends lost 5 bases at V and 9 bases at J; junction bases unmatched: 5. Looked up from germline, CDR1 is SGHKS and CDR2 is YYEKEE (reference sequence). This CDR3 reads CASRPQGSEQFF. CDR3 coding DNA: TGTGCCAGCAGACCACAGGGGAGTGAGCAGTTCTTC.

This clonotype has ten or more counts. The chain joins TRBV12-3 or TRBV12-4 to TRBJ2-5; D might be TRBD2 (6 bases). Between the trimmed V and J ends, which lost 7 bases and 4 bases, there was a span of 13 bases. The CDR3 loop spans 13 amino acids. CDR3 coding DNA: TGTGCCAGCACCCTCCCCGGGGGAGAGACCCAGTACTTC. Its protein product is CASTLPGGETQYF.

The genes are TRBV6-2 or TRBV6-3 and TRBJ2-1; D might be TRBD2 (6 bases). This CDR3 region has 16 residues. Trimming removed 2 bases from V and 4 bases from J, with 15 bases in between. Germline assignment: CDR1 MNHEY and CDR2 SVGEGT. The CDR3 spells CASSYDAGKTYNEQFF. Here the CDR3 DNA reads TGTGCCAGCAGTTACGACGCGGGGAAAACTTACAATGAGCAGTTCTTC.

This clonotype has more than one count but fewer than ten. In DNA form, the CDR3 reads TGCGCCAGCAGCTTGATAGGTAGCGGGGGGCAGAATGAGCAGTTCTTC. Its protein is CASSLIGSGGQNEQFF. J is TRBJ2-1 and V is TRBV5-1; 10 bases are a match to TRBD2. Germline trimming cut 1 base from V and 7 bases from J; bases unmatched to any gene: 8. Germline V lookup: CDR1 SGHRS, CDR2 YFSETQ. This CDR3 is 16 amino acids long.

Worth noting for this clonotype: Relative to the germline gene, one junction end is altered; a read error may explain this. This sequence joins TRBV12-3 or TRBV12-4 and TRBJ2-1; D gene unclear. CDR3 size: 16 residues. CDR3 sequence (DNA): TGTGCCAGCAGTCCCCGCCCTCCACCCATCTACAATGATCAGTTCTTC. Encoded protein: CASSPRPPPIYNDQFF.

The chain couples TRBV6-6 to TRBJ1-6; tentative D call: TRBD1 (6 bases). Trimming removed 5 bases from V and 8 bases from J, with 7 bases in between. The germline CDR1 and CDR2 sequences are MNHNY and SVGAGI (reference sequence). The CDR3 is 12 amino acids. CDR3 region: CASSPGDSPLHF. The CDR3 DNA follows: TGTGCCAGCAGTCCAGGGGATTCACCCCTCCACTTT.

CDR3 nucleotides: TGTGCCACCCTCGACAGGGGATCGCCCCAGCATTTT. It specifies CATLDRGSPQHF. The V call is TRBV28, the J call TRBJ1-5, with 8 bases fitting TRBD1. This CDR3 is built from 12 residues. Germline V gene lookup returns CDR1 MDHEN and CDR2 SYDVKM. After removal of 10 bases from V and 9 bases from J, the junction contained 8 bases not matched to a gene.

V is TRBV27 and J is TRBJ1-2; possibly TRBD1 for D (5 bases). Trimming removed 2 bases from V and 5 bases from J, with 9 bases in between. Germline V gene sequence: CDR1 MNHEY, CDR2 SMNVEV (reference sequence). The CDR3 has 13 amino acids. The CDR3 DNA reads TGTGCCAGCAGTTTACTGGGACGTTATGGCTACACCTTC. It yields the protein CASSLLGRYGYTF.

This chain connects TRBV20-1 to TRBJ1-5; 9 nucleotides line up with TRBD1. The CDR3 is made up of 14 amino acids. In germline, CDR1 is DFQATT, CDR2 SNEGSKA (reference sequence). J lost 8 bases, V lost 0 bases, and 5 bases had no gene match. CDR3 sequence (DNA): TGCAGTGCTAGAGATCCGACAGGGGGTGAGCCCCAGCATTTT. It specifies CSARDPTGGEPQHF.

This clonotype was detected ten times or more. The chain recombines TRBV29-1 with TRBJ2-7; D is perhaps TRBD2 (5 bases). Germline assignment: CDR1 SQVTM and CDR2 ANQGSEA. Trimming removed 3 bases from V and 3 bases from J, with 12 bases in between. The CDR3 is made up of 13 amino acids. The CDR3 is CSVESGNDYEQYF. The CDR3 nucleotides are TGCAGCGTTGAGAGCGGAAACGACTACGAGCAGTACTTC.

The V and J genes are TRBV4-3 and TRBJ2-1; D is unclear. The length of the CDR3 is 15 residues. The V end lost 0 bases, the J end lost 4 bases, and 10 bases lay between the germline ends. Germline CDR1 is LGHNA and CDR2 is YSLEER. The CDR3 DNA reads as TGCGCCAGCAGCCAAGAAGGGCCATTTTACAATGAGCAGTTCTTC. It is translated as CASSQEGPFYNEQFF.

This clonotype was detected a few times. The chain links TRBV15 to TRBJ1-2, with TRBD1 identical over 7 bases. Germline V lookup: CDR1 LNHNV, CDR2 YYDKDF (reference sequence). V shed 1 base, J shed 5 bases, and the junction held 4 bases outside the gene matches. This CDR3 region has 14 residues. CDR3 sequence (DNA): TGTGCCACCAGCAGAGGGGGACAGCTGTATGGCTACACCTTC. This sequence encodes CATSRGGQLYGYTF.

The chain carries TRBV27 and TRBJ1-2; possible D gene TRBD1, 6 bases. This CDR3 is 15 amino acids long. Germline CDR1 reads MNHEY; CDR2 reads SMNVEV (reference sequence). V was shortened by 4 bases and J by 7 bases, with 19 bases between the two germline ends. CDR3 nucleotide sequence: TGTGCCAGCAGTTGGACAGTGAGTCCTACTAGTGGCTACACCTTC. As protein: CASSWTVSPTSGYTF.

This clonotype was counted a few times. The rearrangement uses TRBV12-3 or TRBV12-4 and TRBJ2-1; D is uncertain. The CDR3 consists of 12 residues. V dropped 6 bases and J dropped 8 bases, with 11 bases sitting between them. As DNA, the CDR3 is TGTGCCAGCAGGGCGGCCGTCGATGAGCAGTTCTTC. This codes for CASRAAVDEQFF.

The chain employs TRBV12-3 or TRBV12-4 and TRBJ1-1, with 7 bases matching TRBD1. J was trimmed by 7 bases and V by 4 bases; bases with no gene match: 6. This CDR3 comprises 13 residues. In nucleotides, the CDR3 is TGTGCCAGCAGTTACCTCGGACAGGTTGAAGCTTTCTTT. It translates to CASSYLGQVEAFF.

The table lists this clonotype with many counts. The V gene is TRBV4-3, the J gene TRBJ2-1; D unclear. Germline values: CDR1 LGHNA, CDR2 YSLEER. V lost 1 base to trimming and J lost 11 bases, with 12 bases between them. The CDR3 contains 13 residues. This chain's CDR3 is CASSQAGSRKQFF. CDR3 sequence (DNA): TGCGCCAGCAGCCAAGCAGGTTCGCGCAAGCAGTTCTTC.

The chain has TRBV12-3 or TRBV12-4 and TRBJ2-1, with TRBD1 matching 8 bases. This CDR3 is 14 amino acids long. J lost 4 bases, V lost 5 bases, and 4 bases had no gene match. The CDR3 loop is CASSRGQVYNEQFF. CDR3 bases: TGTGCCAGCAGTCGGGGACAGGTGTACAATGAGCAGTTCTTC.